Below are 17 T cell receptor beta chains sequenced from a single sample in a study of blood T cell repertoires in COVID-19. Produced via immunoSEQ multiplex PCR; TCRdb's table is partial and in-frame only. The table includes around 230,000 clones, approximately 87% detected once. The sample was peripheral blood. These receptors were taken from a woman aged 70-85 years with active or convalescent COVID-19.

The chain couples TRBV27 to TRBJ1-2, with D possibly TRBD1 on 6 matching bases. Per the germline V gene, CDR1 is MNHEY and CDR2 is SMNVEV (reference sequence). V lost 5 bases to trimming and J lost 1 base, with 11 bases between them. CDR3 length equals 14 residues. CDR3 coding DNA: TGTGCCAGCAGTCCACAGGGTGTTAACTATGGCTACACCTTC. Amino acids: CASSPQGVNYGYTF.

J is TRBJ2-2 and V is TRBV7-2, with TRBD1 as a possible D gene (6 bases). The CDR3 runs 17 residues. The germline V gene has CDR1 SGHTA and CDR2 FQGNSA. The V and J ends lost 8 bases and 0 bases respectively, with 19 bases between them. CDR3: CASSTTTRGPNTGELFF. Here the CDR3 DNA reads TGTGCCAGCTCAACCACGACCAGGGGCCCGAACACCGGGGAGCTGTTTTTT.

The count of this clone is one. The J gene is TRBJ2-2, the V gene TRBV19; D is uncertain. This CDR3 has 14 amino acids. Germline-derived CDR1 and CDR2 are LNHDA and SQIVND (reference sequence). V was shortened by 3 bases and J by 0 bases, with 5 bases between the two germline ends. The chain's CDR3 is CASSIYSNTGELFF. The DNA for the CDR3 is TGTGCCAGTAGTATTTACTCGAACACCGGGGAGCTGTTTTTT. The full variable domain, completed using reference TRBV19 and TRBJ2-2, is DGGITQSPKYLFRKEGQNVTLSCEQNLNHDAMYWYRQDPGQGLRLIYYSQIVNDFQKGDIAEGYSVSREKKESFPLTVTSAQKNPTAFYLCASSIYSNTGELFFGEGSRLTVL.

This clone was observed a handful of times. J is TRBJ2-2 and V is TRBV6-5; TRBD2 aligns across 9 bases. Germline CDR1 MNHEY, CDR2 SVGAGI. V was pared by 10 bases and J by 2 bases, with 8 bases of the junction left unmatched. The CDR3 runs to 15 residues. The CDR3 region has the DNA TGTGCCACCACCCTAGCGGGACAAAACACCGGGGAGCTGTTTTTT. Encoded protein: CATTLAGQNTGELFF.

The chain is built from TRBV5-4 and TRBJ2-5; TRBD1 matches 8 bases. The length of the CDR3 is 14 residues. Germline-derived CDR1 and CDR2 are SGHNT and YYREEE (reference sequence). Trimming at V came to 4 bases and at J to 4 bases, leaving 6 bases not matched to a gene. The CDR3 DNA sequence: TGTGCCAGCAGCCAGGACAGGGACGGAGAGACCCAGTACTTC. Encoded protein: CASSQDRDGETQYF.

J is TRBJ1-2 and V is TRBV6-5, with 9 bases lining up with TRBD1. The CDR3 is 14 amino acids. With V trimmed by 6 bases and J by 5 bases, 7 bases remained unmatched. CDR1 is MNHEY, CDR2 SVGAGI, per germline. CDR3 in amino acids: CASSGQGSWYGYTF. The CDR3 DNA sequence: TGTGCCAGCAGCGGACAGGGGAGTTGGTATGGCTACACCTTC.

The chain uses TRBV6-6 and TRBJ1-2; TRBD1 agrees at 7 bases. The V gene end was trimmed by 4 bases and the J gene end by 0 bases; junction bases not matched to a gene: 5. Germline V lookup: CDR1 MNHNY, CDR2 SVGAGI (reference sequence). CDR3 size: 15 residues. CDR3 sequence: CASSWGDSSNYGYTF. The DNA of the CDR3 is TGTGCCAGCAGTTGGGGGGACAGTTCTAACTATGGCTACACCTTC.

The chain carries TRBV7-2 and TRBJ2-1; no definite D call. V gave up 4 bases and J gave up 0 bases, with 10 bases separating them. The CDR3 extends over 15 amino acids. Germline V gene data show CDR1 as SGHTA and CDR2 as FQGNSA. The CDR3 is CASSSQYNSYNEQFF. DNA of the CDR3: TGTGCCAGCAGCTCCCAATACAACTCCTACAATGAGCAGTTCTTC.

This chain uses TRBV2 with TRBJ2-1; the D gene is possibly TRBD2 (5 bases). Trimming left V 6 bases short and J 9 bases short, with 15 bases between. From germline, CDR1 is SNHLY and CDR2 FYNNEI. CDR3 length: 13 amino acids. The CDR3 DNA reads TGTGCCAGCAGCAGTCAGGCCCGGGGTGAGCAGTTCTTC. Its protein is CASSSQARGEQFF.

This clone was seen once. The V and J genes are TRBV27 and TRBJ2-6; 9 bases align to TRBD1. The V segment lost 4 bases and the J segment 0 bases; nucleotides outside the gene matches: 10. This CDR3 is 19 amino acids long. From germline, CDR1 is MNHEY and CDR2 SMNVEV (reference sequence). The CDR3 here is CASSSPQGQGSSGANVLTF. The CDR3 bases are TGTGCCAGCAGTTCCCCCCAAGGACAGGGGTCCTCTGGGGCCAACGTCCTGACTTTC.

This chain joins TRBV18 and TRBJ2-2, with D maybe TRBD2 (6 bases). This CDR3 has 17 residues. V was cut by 4 bases and J by 3 bases, with 18 bases left in between. CDR1 is KGHSH and CDR2 is LQKENI in the germline V gene. Here the CDR3 reads CASSLDLSGGDTGELFF. CDR3 bases: TGTGCCAGCTCACTAGATCTTAGCGGCGGGGACACCGGGGAGCTGTTTTTT.

The genes are TRBV30 and TRBJ2-7; D remains unclear. CDR1 is GTSNPN and CDR2 is SVGIG in the germline V gene (reference sequence). There are 13 residues in the CDR3. V gave up 0 bases and J gave up 10 bases, with 16 bases separating them. The CDR3 protein is CAWSVHEVPSQYF. The CDR3, as DNA: TGTGCCTGGAGTGTTCACGAGGTTCCAAGCCAGTACTTC. Based on the CDR3 plus reference TRBV30 and TRBJ2-7, the full variable domain is SQTIHQWPATLVQPVGSPLSLECTVEGTSNPNLYWYRQAAGRGLQLLFYSVGIGQISSEVPQNLSASRPQDRQFILSSKKLLLSDSGFYLCAWSVHEVPSQYFGPGTRLTVT.

CDR3 nucleotide sequence: TGTGCCAGCAGCTTAGCGCATAACCTCGGTGGAAACACCATATATTTT. Protein: CASSLAHNLGGNTIYF. This chain uses TRBV7-8 with TRBJ1-3; D unclear. Germline V CDR1 and CDR2: SGHVS, FQNEAQ. Trimming pared 0 bases from V and 3 bases from J, leaving 12 bases between. The CDR3 covers 16 residues.

V usage is TRBV5-1 and J usage is TRBJ1-2, with D possibly TRBD1 on 6 matching bases. The CDR3 totals 14 residues. V lost 4 bases and J 7 bases, leaving 17 bases between the germline ends. Germline values: CDR1 SGHRS, CDR2 YFSETQ. CDR3 DNA sequence: TGCGCCAGCAGCCCCTTGGGGGGGCAGGGTGGCTACACCTTC. Amino acid sequence: CASSPLGGQGGYTF. Filled out from reference TRBV5-1 and TRBJ1-2, the complete variable domain reads KAGVTQTPRYLIKTRGQQVTLSCSPISGHRSVSWYQQTPGQGLQFLFEYFSETQRNKGNFPGRFSGRQFSNSRSEMNVSTLELGDSALYLCASSPLGGQGGYTFGSGTRLTVV.

This rearrangement joins TRBV2 to TRBJ2-5; possible D gene TRBD1, 8 bases. The CDR3 is 14 amino acids. Germline assignment: CDR1 SNHLY and CDR2 FYNNEI. Trimming shortened V by 6 bases and J by 2 bases, and 13 bases separated the two germline ends. For the CDR3, the DNA is TGTGCCAGCAGGAACAGGGGGGGACAAGAGACCCAGTACTTC. Its translation is CASRNRGGQETQYF.

The V gene is TRBV21-1, the J gene TRBJ2-6; the table gives TRBD1 as D, unverified against the DNA. TRBV21-1 is recorded as a pseudogene. This CDR3 region has 20 residues. As DNA, the CDR3 is TGTGCCAGCAGCAAAGTACTCTGGGACAGGGCTTCGTCTGGGGCCAACGTCCTGACTTTC. Amino acid sequence: CASSKVLWDRASSGANVLTF.

As for this clone: The sample carries other DNA sequences with the same CDR3. V and J are TRBV7-9 and TRBJ2-5; TRBD1 matches 10 bases. The CDR3 loop spans 14 amino acids. Germline assignment: CDR1 SEHNR and CDR2 FQNEAQ (reference sequence). Germline trimming cut 5 bases from V and 4 bases from J; bases unmatched to any gene: 4. For the CDR3, the DNA is TGTGCCAGCAGCCCGACAGGGGGCGGAGAGACCCAGTACTTC. It translates to CASSPTGGGETQYF.